The sequence of this TCR beta chain was determined in a study of blood T cell repertoires in COVID-19. Overall study context: Samples representing acute and convalescent COVID-19 were sourced from the United States, Italy and Spain. T cells, B-cell-depleted T cells, or PBMCs provided the cDNA or gDNA that served as material.

Original handling: From reference gene primer amplification, estimates of nucleated cell counts were derived. Profiling relied on immunoSEQ multiplex PCR, and the TCRdb table lists in-frame clones only, not all of them. That table gives V, J and clone size, and the DNA gave D and trimming. The sample shows tens of thousands of clones, roughly 85% of them seen only once. J was trimmed by 1 base and V by 5 bases; bases with no gene match: 3. Germline CDR1 SGHAT, CDR2 FQNNGV. CDR3 size: 15 residues. Sequenced sample: peripheral blood. This sequence was found in a man older than 75 with active COVID-19. The chain recombines TRBV11-2 with TRBJ1-3; 9 bases align to TRBD1. The CDR3 region has the DNA TGTGCCAGCAGCATACAGGGGGCTTCTGGAAACACCATATATTTT. This encodes CASSIQGASGNTIYF.